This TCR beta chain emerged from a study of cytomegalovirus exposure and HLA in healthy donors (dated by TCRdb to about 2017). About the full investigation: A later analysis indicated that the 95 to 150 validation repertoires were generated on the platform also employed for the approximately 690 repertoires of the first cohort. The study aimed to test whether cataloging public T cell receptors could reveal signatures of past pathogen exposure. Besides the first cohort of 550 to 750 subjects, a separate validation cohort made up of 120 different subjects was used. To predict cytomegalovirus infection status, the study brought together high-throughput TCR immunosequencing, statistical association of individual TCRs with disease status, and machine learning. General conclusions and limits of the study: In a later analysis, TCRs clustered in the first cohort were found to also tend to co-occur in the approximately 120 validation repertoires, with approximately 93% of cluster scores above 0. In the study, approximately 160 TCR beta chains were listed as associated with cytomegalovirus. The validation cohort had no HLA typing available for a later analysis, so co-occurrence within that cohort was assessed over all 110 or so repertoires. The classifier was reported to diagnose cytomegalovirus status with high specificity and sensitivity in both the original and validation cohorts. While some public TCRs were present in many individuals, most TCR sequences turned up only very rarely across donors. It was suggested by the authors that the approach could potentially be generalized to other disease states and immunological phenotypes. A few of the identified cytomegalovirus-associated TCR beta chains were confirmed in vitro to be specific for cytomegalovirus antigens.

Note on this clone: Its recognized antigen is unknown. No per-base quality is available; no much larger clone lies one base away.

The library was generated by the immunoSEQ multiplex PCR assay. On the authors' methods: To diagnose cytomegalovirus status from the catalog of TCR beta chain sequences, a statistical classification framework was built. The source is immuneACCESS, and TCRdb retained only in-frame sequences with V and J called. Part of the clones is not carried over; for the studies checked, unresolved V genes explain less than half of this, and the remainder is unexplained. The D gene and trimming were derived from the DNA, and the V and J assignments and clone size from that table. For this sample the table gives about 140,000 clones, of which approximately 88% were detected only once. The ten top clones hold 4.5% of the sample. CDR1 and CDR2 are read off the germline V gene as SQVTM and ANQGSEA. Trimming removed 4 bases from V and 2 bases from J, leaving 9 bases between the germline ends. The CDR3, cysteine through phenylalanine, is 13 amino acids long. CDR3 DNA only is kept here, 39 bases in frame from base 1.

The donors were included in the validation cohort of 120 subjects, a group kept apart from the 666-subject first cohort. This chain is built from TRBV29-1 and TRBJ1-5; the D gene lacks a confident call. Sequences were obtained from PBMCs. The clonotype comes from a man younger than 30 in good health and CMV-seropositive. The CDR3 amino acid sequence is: CSVGEGGNQPQHF. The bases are TGCAGCGTTGGCGAGGGTGGCAATCAGCCCCAGCATTTT.